This TCR beta chain was profiled in a study of long-term antiretroviral therapy in people with HIV. Study-level information: By about a decade, the earliest samples predate the 2015 immediate-ART recommendation.

As to this clone: Its antigen is not identified.

This CDR3 is built from 12 residues. The V end lost 6 bases, the J end lost 1 base, and 6 bases lay between the germline ends. Germline values: CDR1 SGHAT, CDR2 FQNNGV. Assay version v3.0 of immunoSEQ was used, and it was run at survey level. Produced via immunoSEQ multiplex PCR; TCRdb's table is partial and in-frame only. The sample holds 34,000 or so clones; 75% to 85% are singletons and the top ten take around 4.4%. For each donor, at least one pre-ART and at least two post-ART PBMC samples were available. The study, taken as a whole, reports: Clones that expanded before ART (that is, prior to treatment) dominated the repertoire at all time points.

The receptor comes from a man aged 18 to 29 with HIV. Specimen: unsorted PBMCs, collected approximately 3.3 years after starting antiretroviral therapy. The rearrangement joins TRBV11-2 to TRBJ1-1, with D uncertain. The CDR3 DNA is TGTGCCAGCAGTTACTCGAACACTGAAGCTTTCTTT. Protein product: CASSYSNTEAFF.